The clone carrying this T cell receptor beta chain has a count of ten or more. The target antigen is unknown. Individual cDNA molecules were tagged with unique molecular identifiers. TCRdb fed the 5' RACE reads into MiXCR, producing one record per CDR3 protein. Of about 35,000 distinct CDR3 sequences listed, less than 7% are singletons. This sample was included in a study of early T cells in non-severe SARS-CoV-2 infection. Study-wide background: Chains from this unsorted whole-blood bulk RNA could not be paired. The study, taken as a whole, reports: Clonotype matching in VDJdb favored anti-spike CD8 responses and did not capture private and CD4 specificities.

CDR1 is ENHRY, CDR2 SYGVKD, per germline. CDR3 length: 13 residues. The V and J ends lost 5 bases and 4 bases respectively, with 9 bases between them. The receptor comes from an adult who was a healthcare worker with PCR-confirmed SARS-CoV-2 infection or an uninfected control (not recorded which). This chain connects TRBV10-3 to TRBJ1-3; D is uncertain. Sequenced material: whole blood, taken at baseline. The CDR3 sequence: CAISPPPGNTIYF. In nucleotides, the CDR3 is TGTGCCATCAGTCCACCTCCAGGAAACACCATATATTTT.